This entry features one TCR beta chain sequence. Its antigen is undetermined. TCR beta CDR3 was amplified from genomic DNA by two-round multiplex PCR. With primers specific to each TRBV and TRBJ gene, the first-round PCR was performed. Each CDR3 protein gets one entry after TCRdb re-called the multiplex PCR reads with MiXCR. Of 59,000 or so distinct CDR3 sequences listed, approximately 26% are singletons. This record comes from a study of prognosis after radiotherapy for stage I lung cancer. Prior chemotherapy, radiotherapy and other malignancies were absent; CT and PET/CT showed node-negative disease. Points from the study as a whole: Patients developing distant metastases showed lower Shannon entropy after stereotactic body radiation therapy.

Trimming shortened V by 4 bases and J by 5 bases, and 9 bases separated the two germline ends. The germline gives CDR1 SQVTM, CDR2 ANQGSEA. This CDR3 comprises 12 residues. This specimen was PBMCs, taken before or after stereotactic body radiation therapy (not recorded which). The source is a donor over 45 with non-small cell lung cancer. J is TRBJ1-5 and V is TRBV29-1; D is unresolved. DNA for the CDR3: TGCAGCGTTGGACCCCGGGATCAGCCCCAGCATTTT. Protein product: CSVGPRDQPQHF.